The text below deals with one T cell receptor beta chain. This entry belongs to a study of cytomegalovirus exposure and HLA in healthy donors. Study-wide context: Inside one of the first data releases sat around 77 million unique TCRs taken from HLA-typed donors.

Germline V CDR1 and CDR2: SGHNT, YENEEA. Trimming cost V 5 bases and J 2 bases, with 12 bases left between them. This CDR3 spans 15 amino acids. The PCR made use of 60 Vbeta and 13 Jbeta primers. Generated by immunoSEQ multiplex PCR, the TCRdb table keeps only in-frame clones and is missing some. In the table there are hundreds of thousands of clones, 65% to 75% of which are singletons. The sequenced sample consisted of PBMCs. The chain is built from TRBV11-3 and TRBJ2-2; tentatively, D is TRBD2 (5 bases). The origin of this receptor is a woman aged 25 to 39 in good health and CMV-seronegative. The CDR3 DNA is TGTGCCAGCAGCCTTGAGGGCCTTAACACCGGGGAGCTGTTTTTT. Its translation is CASSLEGLNTGELFF.